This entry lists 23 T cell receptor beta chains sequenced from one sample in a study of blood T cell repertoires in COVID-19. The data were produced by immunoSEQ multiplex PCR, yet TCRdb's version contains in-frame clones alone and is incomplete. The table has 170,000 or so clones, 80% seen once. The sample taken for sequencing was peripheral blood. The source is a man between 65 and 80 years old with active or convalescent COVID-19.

CDR3 residues: CASSQDGQNEAFF. The CDR3 DNA follows: TGTGCCAGCAGCCAGGACGGACAGAATGAAGCTTTCTTT. The chain couples TRBV3-1 (or the pseudogene TRBV3-2) to TRBJ1-1; D is possibly TRBD1 (6 bases). This CDR3 has 13 residues. The V end was cut by 3 bases, the J end by 7 bases, with 12 bases between. Per the germline V gene, CDR1 is LGHDT and CDR2 is YNNKEL (reference sequence).

This chain's CDR3 is CASSLVVQGFYGYTF. In DNA, the CDR3 is TGTGCCAGCAGCTTGGTAGTTCAGGGCTTCTATGGCTACACCTTC. The V gene is TRBV5-8, the J gene TRBJ1-2, with a weak D call TRBD1 (5 bases). The CDR3 has 15 amino acids. In germline, CDR1 is SGHTS, CDR2 YDEGEE. The V end was cut by 0 bases, the J end by 4 bases, with 13 bases between.

The CDR3 nucleotides are TGTGCCAGCAGCCCCCGACTGAACTCTGGAAACACCATATATTTT. Amino acids: CASSPRLNSGNTIYF. This chain connects TRBV9 to TRBJ1-3; D ambiguous. This CDR3 has 15 residues. V dropped 4 bases and J dropped 0 bases, with 11 bases sitting between them. The germline V gene encodes CDR1 SGDLS and CDR2 YYNGEE.

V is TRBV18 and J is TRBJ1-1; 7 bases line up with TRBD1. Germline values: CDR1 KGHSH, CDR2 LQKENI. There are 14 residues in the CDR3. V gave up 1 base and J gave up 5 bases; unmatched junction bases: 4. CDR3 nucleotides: TGTGCCAGCTCACCACGGCCAGGGGGTACTGAAGCTTTCTTT. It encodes CASSPRPGGTEAFF. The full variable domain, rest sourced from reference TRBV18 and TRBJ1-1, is NAGVMQNPRHLVRRRGQEARLRCSPMKGHSHVYWYRQLPEEGLKFMVYLQKENIIDESGMPKERFSAEFPKEGPSILRIQQVVRGDSAAYFCASSPRPGGTEAFFGQGTRLTVV.

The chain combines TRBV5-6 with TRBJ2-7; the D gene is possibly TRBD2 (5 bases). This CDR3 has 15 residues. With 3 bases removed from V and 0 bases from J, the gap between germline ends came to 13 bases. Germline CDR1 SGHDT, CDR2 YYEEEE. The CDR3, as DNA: TGTGCCAGCAGCTCCGTTGACGGGGTCTCCTACGAGCAGTACTTC. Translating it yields CASSSVDGVSYEQYF.

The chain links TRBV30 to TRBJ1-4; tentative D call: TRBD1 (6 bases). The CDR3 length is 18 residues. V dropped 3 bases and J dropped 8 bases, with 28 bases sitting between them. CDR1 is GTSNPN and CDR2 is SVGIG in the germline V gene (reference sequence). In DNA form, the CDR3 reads TGTGCCTGGAGCGCTAGGACAGAATGGCGGTCGAAAGGGGAAAAACTGTTTTTT. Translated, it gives CAWSARTEWRSKGEKLFF.

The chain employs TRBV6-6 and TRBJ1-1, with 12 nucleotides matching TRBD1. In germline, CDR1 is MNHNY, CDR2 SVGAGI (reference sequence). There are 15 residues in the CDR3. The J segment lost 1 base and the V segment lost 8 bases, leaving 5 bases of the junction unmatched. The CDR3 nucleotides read TGTGCCAGCGGGACAGGGGGCTCCGAGAACACTGAAGCTTTCTTT. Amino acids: CASGTGGSENTEAFF.

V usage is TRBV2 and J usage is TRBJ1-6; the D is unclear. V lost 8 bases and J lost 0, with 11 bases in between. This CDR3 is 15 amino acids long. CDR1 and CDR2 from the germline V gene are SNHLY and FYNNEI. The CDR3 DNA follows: TGTGCCAGCGCGGGCTTAAGCTCCTATAATTCACCCCTCCACTTT. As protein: CASAGLSSYNSPLHF.

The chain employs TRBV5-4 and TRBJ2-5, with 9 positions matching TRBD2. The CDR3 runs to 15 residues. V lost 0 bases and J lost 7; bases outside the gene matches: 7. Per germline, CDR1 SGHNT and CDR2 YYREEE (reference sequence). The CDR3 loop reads CASSLGGGGTATQYF. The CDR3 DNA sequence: TGTGCCAGCAGCTTGGGCGGGGGGGGCACAGCGACCCAGTACTTC. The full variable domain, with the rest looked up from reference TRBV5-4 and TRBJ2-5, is ETGVTQSPTHLIKTRGQQVTLRCSSQSGHNTVSWYQQALGQGPQFIFQYYREEENGRGNFPPRFSGLQFPNYSSELNVNALELDDSALYLCASSLGGGGTATQYFGPGTRLLVL.

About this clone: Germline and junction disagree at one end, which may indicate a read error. CDR3 DNA sequence: TGTGCCAGCAGCTACTACGAGCAGTACTTC. Translation: CASSYYEQYF. The chain carries TRBV6-5 and TRBJ2-7; D unclear. This CDR3 is built from 10 residues. Looked up from germline, CDR1 is MNHEY and CDR2 is SVGAGI.

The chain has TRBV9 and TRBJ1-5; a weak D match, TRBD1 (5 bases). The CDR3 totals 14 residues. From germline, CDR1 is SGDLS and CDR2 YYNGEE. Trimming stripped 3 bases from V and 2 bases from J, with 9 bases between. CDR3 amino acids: CASSADSGNQPQHF. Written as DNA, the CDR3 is TGTGCCAGCAGCGCCGACAGTGGCAATCAGCCCCAGCATTTT.

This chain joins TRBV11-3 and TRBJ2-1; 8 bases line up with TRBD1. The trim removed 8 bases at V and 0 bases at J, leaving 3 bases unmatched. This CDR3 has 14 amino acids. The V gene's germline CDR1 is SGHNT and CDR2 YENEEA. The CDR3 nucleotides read TGTGCCAGCGGACAGGGTAGCTCCTACAATGAGCAGTTCTTC. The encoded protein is CASGQGSSYNEQFF. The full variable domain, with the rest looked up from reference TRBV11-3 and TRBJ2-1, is EAGVVQSPRYKIIEKKQPVAFWCNPISGHNTLYWYLQNLGQGPELLIRYENEEAVDDSQLPKDRFSAERLKGVDSTLKIQPAELGDSAVYLCASGQGSSYNEQFFGPGTRLTVL.

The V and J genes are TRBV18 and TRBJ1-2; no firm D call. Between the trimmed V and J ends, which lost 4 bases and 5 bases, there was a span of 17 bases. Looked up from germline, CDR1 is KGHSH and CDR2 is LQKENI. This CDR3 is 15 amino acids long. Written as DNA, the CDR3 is TGTGCCAGCTCACATCGGACGGAGGAGGTGTATGGCTACACCTTC. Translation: CASSHRTEEVYGYTF.

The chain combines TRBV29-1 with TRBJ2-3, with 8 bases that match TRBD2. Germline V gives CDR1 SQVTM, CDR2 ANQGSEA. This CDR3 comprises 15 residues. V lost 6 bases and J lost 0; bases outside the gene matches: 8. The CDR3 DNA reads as TGCAGCGTCAGTCGGGGGGGCCAGAGCACAGATACGCAGTATTTT. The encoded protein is CSVSRGGQSTDTQYF.

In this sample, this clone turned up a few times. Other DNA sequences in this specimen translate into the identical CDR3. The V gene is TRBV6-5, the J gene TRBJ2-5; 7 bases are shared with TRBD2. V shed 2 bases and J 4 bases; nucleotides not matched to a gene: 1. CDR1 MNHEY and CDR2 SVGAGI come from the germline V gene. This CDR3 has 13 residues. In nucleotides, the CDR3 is TGTGCCAGCAGTTACCCGGGGGGAGAGACCCAGTACTTC. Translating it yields CASSYPGGETQYF.

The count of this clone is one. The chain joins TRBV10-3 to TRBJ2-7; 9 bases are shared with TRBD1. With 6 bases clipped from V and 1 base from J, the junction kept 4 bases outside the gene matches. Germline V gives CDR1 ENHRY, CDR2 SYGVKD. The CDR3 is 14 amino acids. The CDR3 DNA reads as TGTGCCATCAGCCCGGGACAGGGATCCTACGAGCAGTACTTC. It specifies CAISPGQGSYEQYF.

CDR3 region: CASSWDRNTEAFF. The CDR3 DNA follows: TGTGCCAGCAGCTGGGACAGAAACACTGAAGCTTTCTTT. This rearrangement joins TRBV7-9 to TRBJ1-1; 7 bases line up with TRBD1. Trimming at V came to 4 bases and at J to 2 bases, leaving 1 base not matched to a gene. This CDR3 has 13 residues. Germline CDR1 SEHNR, CDR2 FQNEAQ (reference sequence). Supplemented by reference TRBV7-9 and TRBJ1-1, the full variable domain reads DTGVSQNPRHKITKRGQNVTFRCDPISEHNRLYWYRQTLGQGPEFLTYFQNEAQLEKSRLLSDRFSAERPKGSFSTLEIQRTEQGDSAMYLCASSWDRNTEAFFGQGTRLTVV.

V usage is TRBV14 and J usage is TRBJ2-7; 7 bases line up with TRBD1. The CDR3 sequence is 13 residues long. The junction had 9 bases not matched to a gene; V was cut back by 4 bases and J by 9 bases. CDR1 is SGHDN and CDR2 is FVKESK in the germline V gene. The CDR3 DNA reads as TGTGCCAGCAGCCCCAGGGGGAGTGCTGGGCAGTACTTC. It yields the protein CASSPRGSAGQYF.

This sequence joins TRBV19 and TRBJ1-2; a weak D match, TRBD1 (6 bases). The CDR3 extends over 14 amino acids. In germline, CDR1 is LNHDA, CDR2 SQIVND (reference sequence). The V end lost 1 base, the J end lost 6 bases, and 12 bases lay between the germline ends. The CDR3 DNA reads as TGTGCCAGTAGTATAGGTGGGGGCGAGGATGGCTACACCTTC. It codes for CASSIGGGEDGYTF. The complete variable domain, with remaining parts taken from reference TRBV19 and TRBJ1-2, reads DGGITQSPKYLFRKEGQNVTLSCEQNLNHDAMYWYRQDPGQGLRLIYYSQIVNDFQKGDIAEGYSVSREKKESFPLTVTSAQKNPTAFYLCASSIGGGEDGYTFGSGTRLTVV.

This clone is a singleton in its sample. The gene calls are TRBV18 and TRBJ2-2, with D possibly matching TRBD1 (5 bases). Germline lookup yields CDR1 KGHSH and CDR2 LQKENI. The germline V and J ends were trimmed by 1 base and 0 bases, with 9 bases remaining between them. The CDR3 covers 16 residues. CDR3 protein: CASSPQGVTNTGELFF. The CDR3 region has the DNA TGTGCCAGCTCACCACAAGGGGTTACGAACACCGGGGAGCTGTTTTTT. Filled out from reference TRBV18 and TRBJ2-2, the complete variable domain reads NAGVMQNPRHLVRRRGQEARLRCSPMKGHSHVYWYRQLPEEGLKFMVYLQKENIIDESGMPKERFSAEFPKEGPSILRIQQVVRGDSAAYFCASSPQGVTNTGELFFGEGSRLTVL.

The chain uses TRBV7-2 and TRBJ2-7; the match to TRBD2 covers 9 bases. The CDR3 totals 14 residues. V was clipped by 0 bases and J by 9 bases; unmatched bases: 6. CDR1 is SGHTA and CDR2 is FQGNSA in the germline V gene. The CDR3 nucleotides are TGTGCCAGCAGCTTAGCGAGCGGGGGGTTGGTGCAGTACTTC. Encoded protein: CASSLASGGLVQYF.

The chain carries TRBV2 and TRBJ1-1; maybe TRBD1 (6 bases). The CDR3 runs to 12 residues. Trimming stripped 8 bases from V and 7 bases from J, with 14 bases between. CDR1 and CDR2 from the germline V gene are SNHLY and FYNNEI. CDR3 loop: CASGAQGGEAFF. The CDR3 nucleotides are TGTGCCAGCGGCGCACAGGGTGGTGAAGCTTTCTTT. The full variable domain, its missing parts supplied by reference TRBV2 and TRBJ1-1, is EPEVTQTPSHQVTQMGQEVILRCVPISNHLYFYWYRQILGQKVEFLVSFYNNEISEKSEIFDDQFSVERPDGSNFTLKIRSTKLEDSAMYFCASGAQGGEAFFGQGTRLTVV.

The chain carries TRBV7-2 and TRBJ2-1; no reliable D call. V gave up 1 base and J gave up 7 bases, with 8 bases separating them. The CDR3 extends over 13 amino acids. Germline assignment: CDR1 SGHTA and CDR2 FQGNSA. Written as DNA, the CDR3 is TGTGCCAGCAGCTTAGGACTCGATAATGAGCAGTTCTTC. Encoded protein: CASSLGLDNEQFF.